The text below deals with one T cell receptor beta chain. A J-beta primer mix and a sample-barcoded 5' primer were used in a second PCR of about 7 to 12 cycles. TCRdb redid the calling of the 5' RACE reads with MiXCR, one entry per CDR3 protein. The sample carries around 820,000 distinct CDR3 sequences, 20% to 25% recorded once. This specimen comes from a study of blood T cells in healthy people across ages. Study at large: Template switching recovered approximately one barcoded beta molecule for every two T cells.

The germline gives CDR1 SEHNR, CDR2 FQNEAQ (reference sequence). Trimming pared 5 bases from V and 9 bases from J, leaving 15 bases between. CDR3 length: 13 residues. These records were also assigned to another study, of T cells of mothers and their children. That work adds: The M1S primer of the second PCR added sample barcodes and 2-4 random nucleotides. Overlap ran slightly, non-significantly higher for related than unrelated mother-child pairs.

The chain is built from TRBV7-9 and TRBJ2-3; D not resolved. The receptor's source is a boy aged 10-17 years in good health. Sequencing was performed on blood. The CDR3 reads CASSTSFPETQYF. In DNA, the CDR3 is TGTGCCAGCAGCACCTCATTTCCGGAGACGCAGTATTTT. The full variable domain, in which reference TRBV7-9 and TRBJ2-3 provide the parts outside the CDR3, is DTGVSQNPRHKITKRGQNVTFRCDPISEHNRLYWYRQTLGQGPEFLTYFQNEAQLEKSRLLSDRFSAERPKGSFSTLEIQRTEQGDSAMYLCASSTSFPETQYFGPGTRLTVL.